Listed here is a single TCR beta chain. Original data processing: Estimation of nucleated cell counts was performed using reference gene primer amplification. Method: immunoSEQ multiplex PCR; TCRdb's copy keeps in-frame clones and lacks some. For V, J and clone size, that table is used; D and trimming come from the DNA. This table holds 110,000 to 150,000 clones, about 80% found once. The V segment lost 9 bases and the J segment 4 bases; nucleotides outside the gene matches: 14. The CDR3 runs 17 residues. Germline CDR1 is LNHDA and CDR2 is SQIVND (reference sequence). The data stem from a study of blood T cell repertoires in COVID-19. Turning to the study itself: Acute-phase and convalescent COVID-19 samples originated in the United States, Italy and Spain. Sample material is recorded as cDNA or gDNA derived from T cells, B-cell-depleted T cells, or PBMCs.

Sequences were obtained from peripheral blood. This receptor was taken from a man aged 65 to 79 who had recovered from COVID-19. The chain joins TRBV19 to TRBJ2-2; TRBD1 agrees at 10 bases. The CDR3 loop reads CASRRQGAFRGTGELFF. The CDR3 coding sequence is TGTGCCAGCCGTCGACAGGGGGCGTTCCGGGGCACCGGGGAGCTGTTTTTT.